This TCR beta chain was captured by sequencing in a study of radiotherapy plus CTLA-4 blockade in lung cancer. Repertoires were generated with immunoSEQ multiplex PCR, while TCRdb's copy carries only in-frame clones and drops some. This sample has 26,000 or so clones, with approximately 80% found just once. This CDR3 region has 15 residues. J gave up 5 bases and V 5 bases, and 11 bases lay outside the gene matches. The germline V gene encodes CDR1 PRHDT and CDR2 FYEKMQ (reference sequence). The receptor was derived from a human donor with non-small cell lung cancer who had stable disease on radiotherapy plus ipilimumab. The chain employs TRBV13 and TRBJ1-2, with 7 bases identical to TRBD1. The sequencing here drew on peripheral blood, taken from a patient treated with radiotherapy plus ipilimumab. The CDR3 spells CASSHSVTGKYGYTF. CDR3 in DNA: TGTGCCAGCAGCCACTCAGTGACAGGGAAATATGGCTACACCTTC.